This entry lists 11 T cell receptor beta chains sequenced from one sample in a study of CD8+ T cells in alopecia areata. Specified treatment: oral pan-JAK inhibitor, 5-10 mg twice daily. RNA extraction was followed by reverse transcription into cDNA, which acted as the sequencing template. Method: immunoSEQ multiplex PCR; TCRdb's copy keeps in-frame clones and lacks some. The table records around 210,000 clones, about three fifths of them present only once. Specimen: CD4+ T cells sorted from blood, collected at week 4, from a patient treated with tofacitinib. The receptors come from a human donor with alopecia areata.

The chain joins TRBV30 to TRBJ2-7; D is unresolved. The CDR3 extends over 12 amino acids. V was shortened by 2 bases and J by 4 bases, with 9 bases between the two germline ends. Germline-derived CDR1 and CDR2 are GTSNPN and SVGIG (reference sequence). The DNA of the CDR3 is TGTGCCTGGAGTCCGGATTTTTACGAGCAGTACTTC. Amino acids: CAWSPDFYEQYF.

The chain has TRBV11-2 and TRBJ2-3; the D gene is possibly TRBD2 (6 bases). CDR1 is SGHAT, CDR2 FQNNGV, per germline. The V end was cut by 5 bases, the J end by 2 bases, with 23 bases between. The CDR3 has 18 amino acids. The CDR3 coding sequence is TGTGCCAGCAGCACCCACCCCGGCCGGAGGGTATCCACAGATACGCAGTATTTT. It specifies CASSTHPGRRVSTDTQYF.

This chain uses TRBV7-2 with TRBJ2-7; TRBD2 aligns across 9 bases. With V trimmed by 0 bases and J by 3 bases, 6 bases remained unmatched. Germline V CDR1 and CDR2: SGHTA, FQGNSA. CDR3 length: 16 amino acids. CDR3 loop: CASSLASGGSHYEQYF. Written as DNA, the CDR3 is TGTGCCAGCAGCTTAGCCAGCGGGGGGTCTCACTACGAGCAGTACTTC.

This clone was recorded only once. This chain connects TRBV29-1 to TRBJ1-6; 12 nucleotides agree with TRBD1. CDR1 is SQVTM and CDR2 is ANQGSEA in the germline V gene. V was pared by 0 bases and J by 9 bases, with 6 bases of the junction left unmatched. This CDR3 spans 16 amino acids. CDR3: CSVEDWDRGQGSPLHF. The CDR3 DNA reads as TGCAGCGTTGAAGATTGGGACAGGGGGCAAGGTTCACCCCTCCACTTT.

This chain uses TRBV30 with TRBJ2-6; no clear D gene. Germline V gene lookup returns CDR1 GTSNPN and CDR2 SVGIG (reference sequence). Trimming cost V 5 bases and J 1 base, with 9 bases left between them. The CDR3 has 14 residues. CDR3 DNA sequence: TGTGCCTGGCGGCTCCTTTCTGGGGCCAACGTCCTGACTTTC. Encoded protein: CAWRLLSGANVLTF.

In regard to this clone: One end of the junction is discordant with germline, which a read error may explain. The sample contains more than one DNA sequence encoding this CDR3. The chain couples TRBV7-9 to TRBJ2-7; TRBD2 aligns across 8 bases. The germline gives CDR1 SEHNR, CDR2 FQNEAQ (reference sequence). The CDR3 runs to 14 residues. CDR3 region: CASGFLSGGSEQYF. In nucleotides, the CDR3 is TGTGCCAGTGGCTTCTTAAGCGGGGGATCCGAGCAATACTTC.

The CDR3: CSVERGLVGTEAFF. In DNA form, the CDR3 reads TGCAGCGTGGAGAGGGGGTTGGTTGGGACTGAAGCTTTCTTT. This sequence joins TRBV29-1 and TRBJ1-1; weak D call: TRBD1 (6 bases). The CDR3 loop spans 14 amino acids. V lost 6 bases, J lost 5 bases, and 19 bases lay in between. Germline CDR1 SQVTM, CDR2 ANQGSEA.

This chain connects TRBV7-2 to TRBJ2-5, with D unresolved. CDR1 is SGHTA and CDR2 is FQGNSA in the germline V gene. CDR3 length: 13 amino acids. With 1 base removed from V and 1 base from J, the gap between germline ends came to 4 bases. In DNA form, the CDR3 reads TGTGCCAGCAGCTTAGGGGGCCAAGAGACCCAGTACTTC. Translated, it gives CASSLGGQETQYF.

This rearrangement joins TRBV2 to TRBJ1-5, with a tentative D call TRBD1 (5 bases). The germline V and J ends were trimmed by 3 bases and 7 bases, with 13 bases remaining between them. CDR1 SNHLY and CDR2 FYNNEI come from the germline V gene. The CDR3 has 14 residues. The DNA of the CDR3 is TGTGCCAGCAGTGAGGTGGGCAGGGAACAGCCCCAGCATTTT. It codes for CASSEVGREQPQHF.

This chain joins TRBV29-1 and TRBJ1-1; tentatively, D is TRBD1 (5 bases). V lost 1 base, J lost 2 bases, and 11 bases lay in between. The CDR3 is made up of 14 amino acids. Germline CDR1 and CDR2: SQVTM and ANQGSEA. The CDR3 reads CSVEGRVHNTEAFF. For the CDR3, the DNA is TGCAGCGTTGAAGGCAGGGTACATAACACTGAAGCTTTCTTT.

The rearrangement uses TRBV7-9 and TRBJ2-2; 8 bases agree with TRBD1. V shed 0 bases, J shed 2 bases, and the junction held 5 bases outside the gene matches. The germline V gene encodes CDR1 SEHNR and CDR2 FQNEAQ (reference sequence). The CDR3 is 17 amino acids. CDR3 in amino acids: CASSLAWGQANTGELFF. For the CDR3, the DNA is TGTGCCAGCAGCTTAGCCTGGGGACAGGCCAACACCGGGGAGCTGTTTTTT. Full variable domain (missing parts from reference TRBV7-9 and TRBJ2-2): DTGVSQNPRHKITKRGQNVTFRCDPISEHNRLYWYRQTLGQGPEFLTYFQNEAQLEKSRLLSDRFSAERPKGSFSTLEIQRTEQGDSAMYLCASSLAWGQANTGELFFGEGSRLTVL.